This TCR beta chain was identified in a study of blood T cell repertoires in COVID-19. Some clones are missing from TCRdb's copy, which holds only in-frame ones; the method was immunoSEQ multiplex PCR. The table shows more than 90,000 clones, with over 75% occurring only once. This clone was seen only a few times. Germline V lookup: CDR1 LNHDA, CDR2 SQIVND (reference sequence). V gave up 5 bases and J gave up 7 bases; unmatched junction bases: 10. The CDR3 sequence is 14 residues long. Sequenced: peripheral blood. This clonotype was obtained from a man aged 50 or older with acute or convalescent COVID-19. The chain is built from TRBV19 and TRBJ1-2, with TRBD1 matching 7 bases. The CDR3 reads CASSAQGTVRGYTF. The CDR3 region has the DNA TGTGCCAGTAGTGCCCAGGGGACAGTCCGTGGCTACACCTTC.